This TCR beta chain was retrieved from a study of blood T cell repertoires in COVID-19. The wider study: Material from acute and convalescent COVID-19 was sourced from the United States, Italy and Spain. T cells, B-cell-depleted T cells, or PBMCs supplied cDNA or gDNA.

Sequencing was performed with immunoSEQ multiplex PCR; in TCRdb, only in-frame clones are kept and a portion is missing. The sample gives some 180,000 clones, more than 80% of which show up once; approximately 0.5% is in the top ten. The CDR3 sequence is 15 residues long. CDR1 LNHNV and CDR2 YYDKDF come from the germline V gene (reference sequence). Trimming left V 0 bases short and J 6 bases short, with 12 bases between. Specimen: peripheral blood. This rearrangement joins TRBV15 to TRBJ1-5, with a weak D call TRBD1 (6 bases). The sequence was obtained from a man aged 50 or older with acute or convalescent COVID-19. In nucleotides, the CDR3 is TGTGCCACCAGCAGAGATCGGTCAGGGGCTCAGCCCCAGCATTTT. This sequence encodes CATSRDRSGAQPQHF. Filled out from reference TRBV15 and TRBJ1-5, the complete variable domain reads DAMVIQNPRYQVTQFGKPVTLSCSQTLNHNVMYWYQQKSSQAPKLLFHYYDKDFNNEADTPDNFQSRRPNTSFCFLDIRSPGLGDTAMYLCATSRDRSGAQPQHFGDGTRLSIL.